The rows below give T cell receptor beta chains drawn from one sample of a study of shared clonotypes between healthy human individuals. The data were produced by immunoSEQ multiplex PCR, yet TCRdb's version contains in-frame clones alone and is incomplete. This table has roughly 720,000 clones, about 90% appearing once. The material sequenced was memory CD8+ T cells from PBMCs. The source of these receptors is a man between 18 and 29 years old in good health. Some clones in this sample may be carry-over from other donors' samples. Both conserved end residues are part of each CDR3. The D gene is left open where the match is weak. For some rows the clone size is stated as once, few or many, or as a class when expanded; others skip it.

>NA|NA|TRBJ2-7|TRBV27
TGTGCCAGCGGCCAGGACCCCACCGTCGAGCAGTACTTC
CASGQDPTVEQYF
>NA|NA|TRBJ2-2|TRBV27
TGTGCCAGCAGTTTATTCTCCTCCCTTAACACCGGGGAGCTGTTTTTT
CASSLFSSLNTGELFF
>NA|TRBD1|TRBJ1-1|TRBV5-6
TGTGCCAGCAGCCTGGACAGGGGGAACACTGAAGCTTTCTTT
CASSLDRGNTEAFF
>NA|NA|TRBJ2-5|TRBV4-3
TGCGCCAGCAGCCAATATCTGGGCGGCAGCCAAGAGACCCAGTACTTC
CASSQYLGGSQETQYF
>once|NA|TRBJ1-1|TRBV27
TGTGCCAGCAGTTTAGGAGGGTACAACACTGAAGCTTTCTTT
CASSLGGYNTEAFF
>NA|TRBD2|TRBJ2-7|TRBV11-2
TGTGCCAGCAGCGCGAGGGCCATCAGCGGGAGGAAAGGGTACGAGCAGTACTTC
CASSARAISGRKGYEQYF
>NA|NA|TRBJ2-2|TRBV5-1
TGCGCCAGCAGCTTAAGCAGGGAATTCACCGGGGAGCTGTTTTTT
CASSLSREFTGELFF
>NA|TRBD1|TRBJ2-1|TRBV28
TGTGCCAGCAGTCTCCCGGGCGGGACAGGTTACAATGAGCAGTTCTTC
CASSLPGGTGYNEQFF
>NA|TRBD2|TRBJ2-2|TRBV2
TGTGCCAGCAGGTCAACCGGGACTAGTGGCACCGGGGAGCTGTTTTTT
CASRSTGTSGTGELFF
>NA|NA|TRBJ2-3|TRBV11-2
TGTGCCAGCAGCTTCTTTTTTGTATCCGGCAGCACAGATACGCAGTATTTT
CASSFFFVSGSTDTQYF
>NA|TRBD1|TRBJ1-1|TRBV9
TGTGCCAGCAGCGCAGGGGGAAACACTGAAGCTTTCTTT
CASSAGGNTEAFF
>once|TRBD1|TRBJ2-7|TRBV11-2
TGTGCCAGCAACACCGGGACAGCCCCCTACGAGCAGTACTTC
CASNTGTAPYEQYF
>NA|TRBD2|TRBJ2-3|TRBV7-9
TGTGCCAGCAGCTTACCAGCGGGAGGGCCAAGGCATACGCAGTATTTT
CASSLPAGGPRHTQYF
>NA|TRBD1|TRBJ1-5|TRBV6-6
TGTGCCAGCAGAACTACTACAGGGGGTAATCAGCCCCAGCATTTT
CASRTTTGGNQPQHF
>once|NA|TRBJ2-3|TRBV6-1
TGTGCCAGCAGTGCCGCAAGGGGGTTTAGCGATACGCAGTATTTT
CASSAARGFSDTQYF
>NA|TRBD2|TRBJ2-5|TRBV10-2
TGCGCCAGCAGCGCGGGTATGGGAGGGGAGCAAGAGACCCAGTACTTC
CASSAGMGGEQETQYF
>NA|NA|TRBJ2-7|TRBV28
TGTGCCAGCAGTCCCCCGGGAGCCTCCTACGAGCAGTACTTC
CASSPPGASYEQYF
>NA|NA|TRBJ1-2|TRBV6-1
TGTGCCAGCAGTCTTCGGGGGCGCAACTATGGCTACACCTTC
CASSLRGRNYGYTF
>once|TRBD1|TRBJ2-1|TRBV27
TGTGCCAGCAGTTCCCGGGGACAGGGGAGTAGGGACAATGAGCAGTTCTTC
CASSSRGQGSRDNEQFF
>NA|NA|TRBJ2-1|TRBV27
TGTGCCAGCAGCCTCTATCCCGGGGGTGAGCAGTTCTTC
CASSLYPGGEQFF
>NA|TRBD2|TRBJ2-7|TRBV27
TGTGCCAGCAGTTTTAGTAGGGGACTACCACGCTACGAGCAGTACTTC
CASSFSRGLPRYEQYF
>NA|NA|TRBJ2-1|TRBV7-2
TGTGCCAGCAGCCAACCGGGACTTGACCGCTCCTACAATGAGCAGTTCTTC
CASSQPGLDRSYNEQFF
>NA|NA|TRBJ2-1|TRBV6-1
TGTGCCAGCAGTGAAGCCCCCCGCCATAGCGGAGCCTACAATGAGCAGTTCTTC
CASSEAPRHSGAYNEQFF
>NA|NA|TRBJ1-1|TRBV4-2
TGTGCCAGCATCCGACCGCCTATGAACACTGAAGCTTTCTTT
CASIRPPMNTEAFF
>NA|NA|TRBJ2-1|TRBV5-4
TGTGCCAGCAGCTTCAGGGTTGCACCCTACAATGAGCAGTTCTTC
CASSFRVAPYNEQFF
>NA|TRBD2|TRBJ2-1|TRBV27
TGTGCCAGCAGCCCCGGGCTAGCGGGACTATACAATGAGCAGTTCTTC
CASSPGLAGLYNEQFF
>NA|TRBD1|TRBJ1-2|TRBV14
TGTGCCAGCAGGACGACAGGGGGAAAAAGCTACACCTTC
CASRTTGGKSYTF
>NA|TRBD1|TRBJ1-1|TRBV30
TGTGCCTGGAGTGTATACAGGGGCGTGAACACTGAAGCTTTCTTT
CAWSVYRGVNTEAFF
>NA|NA|TRBJ1-1|TRBV6-1
TGTGCCAGCAGTGAACAGCAGGGAGCTAACACTGAAGCTTTCTTT
CASSEQQGANTEAFF
>NA|TRBD1|TRBJ1-2|TRBV7-9
TGTGCCAGCAGCCAGAGGGACAGCACTAACTATGGCTACACCTTC
CASSQRDSTNYGYTF
>NA|NA|TRBJ2-7|TRBV2
TGTGCCGACAGCGGAAACGCCTACGAGCAGTACTTC
CADSGNAYEQYF
>NA|NA|TRBJ2-6|TRBV19
TGTGCCAGTAGCCCCTACAGCTCTGGGGCCAACGTCCTGACTTTC
CASSPYSSGANVLTF
>NA|NA|TRBJ2-7|TRBV7-3
TGTGCCAGCAGCCCAAAAGGAGGACTCTCCTACGAGCAGTACTTC
CASSPKGGLSYEQYF
>NA|NA|TRBJ2-1|TRBV27
TGTGCCAGCAGTTTAATAGGGGAACTTCGAAACAATGAGCAGTTCTTC
CASSLIGELRNNEQFF
>few|NA|TRBJ1-1|TRBV27
TGTGCCAGCAGTCTGAACACTGAAGCTTTCTTT
CASSLNTEAFF
>NA|TRBD1|TRBJ1-2|TRBV13
TGTGCCAGCAGATGGGACAGGGGGCAAGGCTATGGCTACACCTTC
CASRWDRGQGYGYTF
>NA|NA|TRBJ2-1|TRBV5-1
TGCGCCAGCAGTACCCCCTCCTACAATGAGCAGTTCTTC
CASSTPSYNEQFF
>NA|NA|TRBJ2-5|TRBV13
TGTGCCAGCAGCGCACGCCTACAGGGAATGGAAGAGACCCAGTACTTC
CASSARLQGMEETQYF
>NA|TRBD2|TRBJ2-3|TRBV29-1
TGCAGCGTGGGGGGACTAGCGGGCACAGATACGCAGTATTTT
CSVGGLAGTDTQYF
>NA|NA|TRBJ2-3|TRBV28
TGTGCCAGCAGTTTGAGCGGAAGCACAGATACGCAGTATTTT
CASSLSGSTDTQYF
>NA|NA|TRBJ1-5|TRBV9
TGTGCCAGCAGCGTTCATGGGGGCTCTGATCAGCCCCAGCATTTT
CASSVHGGSDQPQHF
>NA|TRBD1|TRBJ2-5|TRBV18
TGTGCCAGCTCATCCGGACAGGGTACGCCTCGGGGCGATTTGGGGACCCAGTACTTC
CASSSGQGTPRGDLGTQYF